Presented here are 25 T cell receptor beta chains from one specimen sequenced in a study. TCRdb passed the 5' RACE reads through MiXCR, listing each CDR3 protein once. In the table there are tens of thousands of distinct CDR3 sequences, 28% of which are singletons. The material sequenced was naive CD4+ T cells sorted from blood. Subset in this sample: naive CD4+ T cells, CD4+CD45RA+CD25-. Every receptor here comes from a female donor with breast cancer.

The chain joins TRBV28 to TRBJ1-2, with no clear D. Germline CDR1 reads MDHEN; CDR2 reads SYDVKM. V was cut by 2 bases and J by 3 bases, with 7 bases left in between. The CDR3 is 13 amino acids. The CDR3 bases are TGTGCCAGCAGTTTAAACATAGACTATGGCTACACCTTC. It specifies CASSLNIDYGYTF.

The chain joins TRBV7-9 to TRBJ1-1; 8 nucleotides match TRBD1. Trimming at V came to 3 bases and at J to 5 bases, leaving 8 bases not matched to a gene. Germline CDR1 and CDR2: SEHNR and FQNEAQ (reference sequence). CDR3 size: 15 residues. The CDR3 DNA reads as TGTGCCAGCAGCTTCCCGCAGGGGGCGGAGACTGAAGCTTTCTTT. Amino acids: CASSFPQGAETEAFF. The full variable domain, with the rest looked up from reference TRBV7-9 and TRBJ1-1, is DTGVSQNPRHKITKRGQNVTFRCDPISEHNRLYWYRQTLGQGPEFLTYFQNEAQLEKSRLLSDRFSAERPKGSFSTLEIQRTEQGDSAMYLCASSFPQGAETEAFFGQGTRLTVV.

The genes are TRBV29-1 and TRBJ2-1; a possible D gene is TRBD1 (6 bases). CDR1 SQVTM and CDR2 ANQGSEA come from the germline V gene. Trimming shortened V by 5 bases and J by 6 bases, and 11 bases separated the two germline ends. The CDR3 spans 12 residues. CDR3 loop: CSVSTGSNEQFF. CDR3 sequence (DNA): TGCAGCGTTTCCACAGGGTCCAATGAGCAGTTCTTC.

This sequence joins TRBV5-1 and TRBJ2-7, with 8 bases fitting TRBD1. The germline V gene encodes CDR1 SGHRS and CDR2 YFSETQ. This CDR3 region has 14 residues. Trimming cost V 4 bases and J 2 bases; bases outside gene matches: 5. The CDR3, as DNA: TGCGCCAGCAGCCAGTACAGGGGGACCTACGAGCAGTACTTC. Protein: CASSQYRGTYEQYF.

This clonotype occurred once. This may stem from a read error, because a much larger clone lies one nucleotide away. The final CDR3 position lacks the conserved phenylalanine or tryptophan, pointing to a likely read error. The J gene is TRBJ1-5, the V gene TRBV5-1, with 9 bases aligning to TRBD1. CDR1 SGHRS and CDR2 YFSETQ come from the germline V gene. The ends lost 4 bases at V and 5 bases at J; junction bases unmatched: 7. The CDR3 extends over 15 amino acids. DNA of the CDR3: TGCGCCAGCAGCCCCGGGACAGGGCAAGATCAGCCCCAGCATCTT. This translates into CASSPGTGQDQPQHL.

This clonotype has a handful of counts. This chain connects TRBV9 to TRBJ2-1; TRBD1 matches 7 bases. V trimming: 3 bases; J trimming: 10 bases; junction bases outside the gene matches: 7. The CDR3 covers 13 residues. Per the germline V gene, CDR1 is SGDLS and CDR2 is YYNGEE. CDR3 bases: TGTGCCAGCAGCGCAGGAAACAGGGGCGAGCAGTTCTTC. It encodes CASSAGNRGEQFF.

V gene TRBV7-2 combines with J gene TRBJ1-1, with D hard to call. This CDR3 is built from 13 residues. V was cut by 5 bases and J by 3 bases, with 10 bases left in between. Germline V CDR1 and CDR2: SGHTA, FQGNSA. CDR3 in amino acids: CASSRRVDTEAFF. CDR3 in DNA: TGTGCCAGCAGCCGTCGGGTGGACACTGAAGCTTTCTTT.

Ten or more counts support this clonotype. The chain uses TRBV7-8 and TRBJ2-1, with 10 positions matching TRBD2. Trimming at V came to 5 bases and at J to 5 bases, leaving 15 bases not matched to a gene. Germline V gene lookup returns CDR1 SGHVS and CDR2 FQNEAQ. The CDR3 consists of 18 residues. In DNA, the CDR3 is TGTGCCAGCAGCCGTGCCAGGGCCCTAGCGGGAGTAAACAATGAGCAGTTCTTC. This codes for CASSRARALAGVNNEQFF. Together with reference TRBV7-8 and TRBJ2-1, the CDR3 gives the full variable domain: GAGVSQSPRYKVAKRGQDVALRCDPISGHVSLFWYQQALGQGPEFLTYFQNEAQLDKSGLPSDRFFAERPEGSVSTLKIQRTQQEDSAVYLCASSRARALAGVNNEQFFGPGTRLTVL.

This clonotype occurred a few times. The V and J genes are TRBV12-3 or TRBV12-4 and TRBJ1-1; D gene ambiguous. CDR3 length: 13 amino acids. Trimming removed 3 bases at V and 3 bases at J, with 8 bases between. The CDR3 DNA sequence: TGTGCCAGCAGTTTTTGGCGGGACACTGAAGCTTTCTTT. Its translation: CASSFWRDTEAFF.

CDR3 DNA: TGTGCCAGCCGGGGACAGGCGAACACCGGGGAGCTGTTTTTT. Translating gives CASRGQANTGELFF. The chain links TRBV2 to TRBJ2-2, with 8 bases fitting TRBD1. Losses at the gene ends were 8 bases for V and 0 bases for J; bases not matched to a gene: 2. There are 14 residues in the CDR3. CDR1 and CDR2 from the germline V gene are SNHLY and FYNNEI.

This clonotype was detected only a few times. This chain joins TRBV12-3 or TRBV12-4 and TRBJ2-2; D tentatively reads TRBD1 or TRBD2 (5 bases each). Trimming pared 4 bases from V and 8 bases from J, leaving 14 bases between. The CDR3 contains 14 residues. This CDR3 is CASSWDGVAGELFF. In DNA, the CDR3 is TGTGCCAGCAGTTGGGACGGGGTAGCGGGGGAGCTGTTTTTT.

Notes on this clonotype: Since the CDR3 does not end with the conserved phenylalanine or tryptophan, this likely comes from a read error. In DNA form, the CDR3 reads TGCAGTGCTAGCCCCGGGGGGGGACTAGCGGATATCGAGCAGTACTCC. Amino acid sequence: CSASPGGGLADIEQYS. The chain combines TRBV20-1 with TRBJ2-7, with 11 bases that match TRBD2. The CDR3 is 16 residues long. Germline CDR1 reads DFQATT; CDR2 reads SNEGSKA (reference sequence). The junction had 13 bases not matched to a gene; V was cut back by 3 bases and J by 6 bases.

Within the sample, this clonotype is medium-sized. The V call is TRBV29-1, the J call TRBJ2-7; the match to TRBD2 covers 12 bases. CDR1 and CDR2 from the germline V gene are SQVTM and ANQGSEA. J was trimmed by 2 bases and V by 4 bases; bases with no gene match: 3. The CDR3 has 14 residues. In DNA form, the CDR3 reads TGCAGCGTTGCAGGACTAGCGGGGCCCTACGAGCAGTACTTC. Translation gives CSVAGLAGPYEQYF.

The chain has TRBV7-2 and TRBJ2-1; TRBD2 might be the D (6 bases). The V end was cut by 2 bases, the J end by 15 bases, with 14 bases between. The CDR3 has 12 amino acids. CDR1 is SGHTA and CDR2 is FQGNSA in the germline V gene. For the CDR3, the DNA is TGTGCCAGCAGCTTATACGGGACTGTATGGTTCTTC. The encoded protein is CASSLYGTVWFF.

This clonotype was detected ten times or more. This chain uses TRBV6-5 with TRBJ1-1; tentative D call: TRBD1 (5 bases). This CDR3 is 14 amino acids long. Between the trimmed V and J ends, which lost 4 bases and 3 bases, there was a span of 12 bases. CDR1 is MNHEY and CDR2 is SVGAGI in the germline V gene. The CDR3 is CASSFRAQDTEAFF. CDR3 in DNA: TGTGCCAGCAGTTTCAGGGCCCAGGACACTGAAGCTTTCTTT.

The rearrangement links TRBV7-8 to TRBJ2-7; TRBD2 might be the D (6 bases). Germline CDR1 is SGHVS and CDR2 is FQNEAQ. This CDR3 spans 15 amino acids. V was cut by 0 bases and J by 1 base, with 10 bases left in between. The CDR3 loop reads CASSLARSGSYEQYF. The CDR3, as DNA: TGTGCCAGCAGCTTAGCGCGGAGCGGGTCCTACGAGCAGTACTTC.

The chain combines TRBV27 with TRBJ1-5; 10 bases map to TRBD1. The CDR3 is made up of 15 amino acids. V was clipped by 4 bases and J by 6 bases; unmatched bases: 6. Germline V lookup: CDR1 MNHEY, CDR2 SMNVEV (reference sequence). CDR3 protein: CASSSRTGGSQPQHF. The CDR3 DNA follows: TGTGCCAGCAGTTCCCGGACAGGGGGTAGTCAGCCCCAGCATTTT.

This chain uses TRBV7-8 with TRBJ1-2; no reliable D call. Per germline, CDR1 SGHVS and CDR2 FQNEAQ. V dropped 1 base and J dropped 6 bases, with 21 bases sitting between them. This CDR3 has 17 residues. CDR3 sequence reads: CASSLVIIPEGGNGYTF. The CDR3 coding sequence is TGTGCCAGCAGCTTAGTCATAATCCCCGAGGGTGGGAATGGCTACACCTTC.

The CDR3 here is CASSSRGGTVTYEQYF. The CDR3 region has the DNA TGTGCCAGCAGCTCAAGAGGGGGGACAGTTACCTACGAGCAGTACTTC. The rearrangement joins TRBV7-2 to TRBJ2-7; TRBD1 is a possible D gene (7 bases). This CDR3 is built from 16 residues. V gave up 4 bases and J gave up 2 bases, with 18 bases separating them. CDR1 SGHTA and CDR2 FQGNSA come from the germline V gene.

Ten or more counts support this clonotype. This rearrangement joins TRBV20-1 to TRBJ1-2, with 9 bases fitting TRBD1. With V trimmed by 6 bases and J by 4 bases, 6 bases remained unmatched. Per germline, CDR1 DFQATT and CDR2 SNEGSKA (reference sequence). This CDR3 is 13 amino acids long. The CDR3 bases are TGCAGTGCAAGACAGGGACAGGGCTATGGCTACACCTTC. Translating it yields CSARQGQGYGYTF.

The chain links TRBV27 to TRBJ2-3; D unresolved. V dropped 3 bases and J dropped 2 bases, with 9 bases sitting between them. CDR1 and CDR2 from the germline V gene are MNHEY and SMNVEV (reference sequence). The CDR3 consists of 14 residues. In nucleotides, the CDR3 is TGTGCCAGCAGTTTGGCTAGGGTCACAGATACGCAGTATTTT. Encoded protein: CASSLARVTDTQYF.

On this clonotype itself: An end of the junction does not agree with germline; a read error may underlie this. The V call is TRBV7-2, the J call TRBJ2-5; D tentatively reads TRBD1 or TRBD2 (5 bases each). The germline V gene encodes CDR1 SGHTA and CDR2 FQGNSA. This CDR3 region has 14 residues. The CDR3 coding sequence is TGTGCCAGCAGCTTAGGTTCGGGGCAAGAGACCCTGTACTTC. It translates to CASSLGSGQETLYF.

A few counts support this clonotype. The V and J genes are TRBV12-3 or TRBV12-4 and TRBJ2-3; D is unresolved. The V gene lost 4 bases and the J gene lost 5 bases, with 10 bases spanning the gap. The CDR3 covers 13 residues. For the CDR3, the DNA is TGTGCCAGCAGTTCCTGGCCGGGAGATACGCAGTATTTT. Translation gives CASSSWPGDTQYF.

The chain uses TRBV5-1 and TRBJ2-2, with D hard to call. Germline loops: CDR1 SGHRS, CDR2 YFSETQ. This CDR3 comprises 15 residues. V was trimmed by 0 bases and J by 1 base, leaving 7 bases between them. The CDR3 sequence: CASSLVGRNTGELFF. CDR3 DNA: TGCGCCAGCAGCTTGGTAGGCAGGAACACCGGGGAGCTGTTTTTT.

The rearrangement uses TRBV7-2 and TRBJ2-7, with D perhaps given as TRBD1 or TRBD2 (5 bases each). Germline CDR1 SGHTA, CDR2 FQGNSA. Trimming left V 5 bases short and J 0 bases short, with 14 bases between. The CDR3 runs 15 residues. The CDR3 bases are TGTGCCAGCAGCGTAACCTCAGGGAGCTCCTACGAGCAGTACTTC. Residues: CASSVTSGSSYEQYF.